This TCR beta chain was found in a study of CD8 T cells in ankylosing spondylitis. The CDR3 contains 16 residues. CDR1 DFQATT and CDR2 SNEGSKA come from the germline V gene (reference sequence). There are a few counts of this clonotype. Its antigen is unidentified. Its ends do not fully match the called genes, so a read error is possible. TCRdb re-called the 5' RACE reads through MiXCR, storing one row per CDR3 protein. The table includes 750,000 to 850,000 distinct CDR3 sequences, about 10% detected once. Notes on the study in general: In ankylosing spondylitis patients, matched synovial fluid reportedly showed significant enrichment of disease-linked clones. Characteristic, it appeared, of ankylosing spondylitis blood was a TCR beta motif of about eight highly homologous variants. Existing reports had already noted some motif variants in reactive arthritis synovial fluid and blood.

This receptor was obtained from a male donor with ankylosing spondylitis. The sequenced sample was blood, either unsorted or a sorted T cell fraction (not recorded which). The V and J genes are TRBV20-1 and TRBJ2-7; D is undetermined. The CDR3 bases are TGCTGTGCTAGAGTCCTTCAGACTTCTGGCTCCCACGAGCAGTACTTC. Protein: CCARVLQTSGSHEQYF.